This T cell receptor beta chain was documented in a study of shared clonotypes between healthy human individuals. Points from the study as a whole: Sequencing of the sorted subsets was shown by rarefaction to be incomplete despite large depth.

Naivety among CD8 cells was defined by CD45RO negativity and positive CCR7 selection, thereby excluding terminally differentiated effector memory CD45RA+ cells. The data were produced by immunoSEQ multiplex PCR, yet TCRdb's version contains in-frame clones alone and is incomplete. The sample holds millions of clones, approximately 94% seen once. Germline assignment: CDR1 SGHDT and CDR2 YYEEEE. The V gene lost 5 bases and the J gene lost 7 bases, with 13 bases spanning the gap. This CDR3 comprises 13 residues. As for this clone: No antigen is known for it.

The sample taken for sequencing was naive CD8+ T cells sorted from blood. The V and J genes are TRBV5-6 and TRBJ1-5, with D possibly matching TRBD1 (5 bases). The clonotype comes from a man between 18 and 35 years old in good health. The chain's CDR3 is CASSSTTEQPQHF. The CDR3, as DNA: TGTGCCAGCAGTTCGACGACAGAACAGCCCCAGCATTTT.